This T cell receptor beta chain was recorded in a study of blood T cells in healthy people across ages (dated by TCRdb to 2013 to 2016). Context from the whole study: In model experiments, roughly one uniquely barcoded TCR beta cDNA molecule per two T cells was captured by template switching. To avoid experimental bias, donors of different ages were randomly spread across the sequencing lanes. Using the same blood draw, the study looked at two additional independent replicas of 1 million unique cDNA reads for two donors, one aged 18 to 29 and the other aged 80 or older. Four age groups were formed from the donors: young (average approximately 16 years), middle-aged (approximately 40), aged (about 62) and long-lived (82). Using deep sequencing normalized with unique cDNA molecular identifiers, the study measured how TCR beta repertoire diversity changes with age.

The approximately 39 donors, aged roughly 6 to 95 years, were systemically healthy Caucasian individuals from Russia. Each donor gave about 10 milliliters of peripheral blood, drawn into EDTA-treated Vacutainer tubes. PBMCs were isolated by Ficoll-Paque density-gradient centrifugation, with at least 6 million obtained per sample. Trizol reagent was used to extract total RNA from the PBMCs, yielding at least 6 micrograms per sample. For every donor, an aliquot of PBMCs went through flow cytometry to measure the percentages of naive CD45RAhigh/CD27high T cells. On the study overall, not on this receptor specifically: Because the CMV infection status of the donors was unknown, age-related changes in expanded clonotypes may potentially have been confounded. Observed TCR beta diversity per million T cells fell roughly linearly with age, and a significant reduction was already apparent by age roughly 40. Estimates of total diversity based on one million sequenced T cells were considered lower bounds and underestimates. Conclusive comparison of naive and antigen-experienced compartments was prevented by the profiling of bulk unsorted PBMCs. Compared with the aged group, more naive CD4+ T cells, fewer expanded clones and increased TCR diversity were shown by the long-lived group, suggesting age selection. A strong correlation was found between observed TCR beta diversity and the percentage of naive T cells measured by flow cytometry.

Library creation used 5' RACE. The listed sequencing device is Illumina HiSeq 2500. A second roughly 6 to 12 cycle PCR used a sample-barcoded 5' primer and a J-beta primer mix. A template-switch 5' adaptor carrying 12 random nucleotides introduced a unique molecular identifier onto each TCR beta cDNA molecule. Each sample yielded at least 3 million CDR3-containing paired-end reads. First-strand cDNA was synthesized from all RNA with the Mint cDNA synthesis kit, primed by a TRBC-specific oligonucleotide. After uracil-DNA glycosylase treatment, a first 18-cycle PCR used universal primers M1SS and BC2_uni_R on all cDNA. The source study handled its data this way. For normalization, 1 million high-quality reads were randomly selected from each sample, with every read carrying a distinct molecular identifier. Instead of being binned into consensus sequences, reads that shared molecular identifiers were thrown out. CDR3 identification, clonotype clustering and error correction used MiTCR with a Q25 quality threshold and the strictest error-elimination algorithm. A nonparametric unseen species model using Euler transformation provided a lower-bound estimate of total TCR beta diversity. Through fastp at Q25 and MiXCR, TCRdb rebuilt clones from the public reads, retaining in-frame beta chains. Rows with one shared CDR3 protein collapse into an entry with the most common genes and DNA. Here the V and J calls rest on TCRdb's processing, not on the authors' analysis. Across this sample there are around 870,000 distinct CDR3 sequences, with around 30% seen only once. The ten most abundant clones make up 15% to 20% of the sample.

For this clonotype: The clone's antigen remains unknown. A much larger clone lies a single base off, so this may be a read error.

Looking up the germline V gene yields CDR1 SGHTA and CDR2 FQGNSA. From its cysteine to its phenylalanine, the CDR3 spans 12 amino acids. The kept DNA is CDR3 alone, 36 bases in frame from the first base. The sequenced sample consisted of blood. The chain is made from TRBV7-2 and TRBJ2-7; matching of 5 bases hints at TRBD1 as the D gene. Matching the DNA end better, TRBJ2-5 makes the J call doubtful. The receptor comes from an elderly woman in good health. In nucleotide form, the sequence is TGTGCCAGCGGCTTAGGGGTCGGGACCCAGTACTTC. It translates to CASGLGVGTQYF.